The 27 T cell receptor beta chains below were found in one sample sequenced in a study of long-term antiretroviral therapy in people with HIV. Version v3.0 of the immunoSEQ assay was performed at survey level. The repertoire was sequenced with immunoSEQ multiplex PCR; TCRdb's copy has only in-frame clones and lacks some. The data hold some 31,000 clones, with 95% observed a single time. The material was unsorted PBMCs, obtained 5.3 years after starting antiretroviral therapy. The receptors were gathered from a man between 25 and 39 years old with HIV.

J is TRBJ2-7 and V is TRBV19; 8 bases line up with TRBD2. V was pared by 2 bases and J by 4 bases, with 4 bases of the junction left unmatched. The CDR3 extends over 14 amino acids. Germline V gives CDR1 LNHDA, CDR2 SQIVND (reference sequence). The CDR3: CASSISGGEYEQYF. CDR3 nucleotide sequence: TGTGCCAGTAGTATAAGCGGGGGAGAATACGAGCAGTACTTC.

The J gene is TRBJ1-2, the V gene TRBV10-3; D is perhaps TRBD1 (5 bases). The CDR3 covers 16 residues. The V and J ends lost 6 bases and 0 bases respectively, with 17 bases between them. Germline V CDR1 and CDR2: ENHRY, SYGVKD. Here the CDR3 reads CAIRVLGGSANYGYTF. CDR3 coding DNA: TGTGCCATCAGGGTTCTCGGGGGGAGCGCTAACTATGGCTACACCTTC.

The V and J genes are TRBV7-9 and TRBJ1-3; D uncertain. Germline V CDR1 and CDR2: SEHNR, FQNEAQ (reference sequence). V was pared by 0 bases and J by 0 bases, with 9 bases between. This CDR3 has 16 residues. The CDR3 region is CASSLAVGISGNTIYF. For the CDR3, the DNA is TGTGCCAGCAGCTTAGCGGTGGGAATCTCTGGAAACACCATATATTTT.

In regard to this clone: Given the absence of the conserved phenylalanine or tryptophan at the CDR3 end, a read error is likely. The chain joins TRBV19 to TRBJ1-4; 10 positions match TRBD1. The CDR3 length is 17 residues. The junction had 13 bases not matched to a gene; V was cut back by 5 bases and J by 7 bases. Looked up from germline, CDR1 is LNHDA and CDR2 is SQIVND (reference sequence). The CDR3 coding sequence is TGTGCCAGTAGTTCCTACGGGACAGGGGTTTTTCGTGAAAAACTGTTTTAT. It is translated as CASSSYGTGVFREKLFY.

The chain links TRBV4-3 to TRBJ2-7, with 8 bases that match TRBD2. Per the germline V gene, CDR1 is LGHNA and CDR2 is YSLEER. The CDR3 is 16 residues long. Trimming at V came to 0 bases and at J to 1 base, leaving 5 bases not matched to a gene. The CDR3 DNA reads TGCGCCAGCAGCCAAGAGGCTAGCGGGCCGTCCTACGAGCAGTACTTC. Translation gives CASSQEASGPSYEQYF.

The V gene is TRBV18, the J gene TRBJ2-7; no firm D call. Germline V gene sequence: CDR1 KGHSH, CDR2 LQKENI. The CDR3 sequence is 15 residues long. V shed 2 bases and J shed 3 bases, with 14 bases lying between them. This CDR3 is CASSPGRNSDYEQYF. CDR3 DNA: TGTGCCAGCTCACCAGGGCGCAACTCGGACTACGAGCAGTACTTC.

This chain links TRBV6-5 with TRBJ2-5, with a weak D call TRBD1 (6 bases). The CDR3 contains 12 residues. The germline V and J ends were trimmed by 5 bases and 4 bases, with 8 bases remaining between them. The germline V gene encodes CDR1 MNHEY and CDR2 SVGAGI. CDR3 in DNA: TGTGCCAGCAGTACAGGGCTAGAGACCCAGTACTTC. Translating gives CASSTGLETQYF.

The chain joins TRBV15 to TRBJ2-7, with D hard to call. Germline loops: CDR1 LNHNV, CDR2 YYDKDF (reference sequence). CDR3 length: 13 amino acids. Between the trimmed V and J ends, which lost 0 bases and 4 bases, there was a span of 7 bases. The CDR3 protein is CATSRDPRYEQYF. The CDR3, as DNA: TGTGCCACCAGCAGAGATCCGAGGTACGAGCAGTACTTC.

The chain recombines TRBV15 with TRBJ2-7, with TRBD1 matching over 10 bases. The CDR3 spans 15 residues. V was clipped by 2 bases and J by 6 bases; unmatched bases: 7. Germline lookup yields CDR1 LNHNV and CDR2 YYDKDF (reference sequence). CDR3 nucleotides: TGTGCCACCAGCAGATGGACAGGGGGGACTGGCGAGCAGTACTTC. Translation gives CATSRWTGGTGEQYF.

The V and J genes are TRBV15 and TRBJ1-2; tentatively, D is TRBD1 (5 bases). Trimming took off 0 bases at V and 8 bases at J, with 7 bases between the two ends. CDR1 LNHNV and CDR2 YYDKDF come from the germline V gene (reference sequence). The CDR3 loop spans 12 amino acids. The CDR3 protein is CATSRDRGGYTF. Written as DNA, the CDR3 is TGTGCCACCAGCAGAGATCGGGGGGGCTACACCTTC. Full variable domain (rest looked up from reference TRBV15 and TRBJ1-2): DAMVIQNPRYQVTQFGKPVTLSCSQTLNHNVMYWYQQKSSQAPKLLFHYYDKDFNNEADTPDNFQSRRPNTSFCFLDIRSPGLGDTAMYLCATSRDRGGYTFGSGTRLTVV.

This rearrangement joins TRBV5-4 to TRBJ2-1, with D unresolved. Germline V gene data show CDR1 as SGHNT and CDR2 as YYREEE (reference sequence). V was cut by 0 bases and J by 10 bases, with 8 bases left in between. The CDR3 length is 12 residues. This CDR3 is CASSLVVQEQFF. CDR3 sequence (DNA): TGTGCCAGCAGCTTGGTAGTGCAGGAGCAGTTCTTC.

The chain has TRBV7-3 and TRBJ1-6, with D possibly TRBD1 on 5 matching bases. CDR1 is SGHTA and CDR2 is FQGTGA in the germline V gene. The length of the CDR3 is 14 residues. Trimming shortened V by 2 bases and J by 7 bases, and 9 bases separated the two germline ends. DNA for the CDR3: TGTGCCAGCAGCTTATCCGGGGACAATTCACCCCTCCACTTT. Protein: CASSLSGDNSPLHF.

The CDR3 DNA is TGTGCCAGCAGACATAATCGGGGCAGCTTAAATGAAAAACTGTTTTTT. This sequence encodes CASRHNRGSLNEKLFF. The chain couples TRBV7-9 to TRBJ1-4, with D possibly matching TRBD1 (5 bases). Germline-derived CDR1 and CDR2 are SEHNR and FQNEAQ (reference sequence). The V and J ends lost 6 bases and 5 bases respectively, with 19 bases between them. CDR3 size: 16 residues.

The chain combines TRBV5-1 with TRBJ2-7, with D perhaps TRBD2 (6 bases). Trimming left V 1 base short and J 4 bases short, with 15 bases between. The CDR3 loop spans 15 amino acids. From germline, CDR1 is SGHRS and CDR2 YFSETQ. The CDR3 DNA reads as TGCGCCAGCAGCTTGTCCGGGAGTGCCCATTACGAGCAGTACTTC. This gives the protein CASSLSGSAHYEQYF.

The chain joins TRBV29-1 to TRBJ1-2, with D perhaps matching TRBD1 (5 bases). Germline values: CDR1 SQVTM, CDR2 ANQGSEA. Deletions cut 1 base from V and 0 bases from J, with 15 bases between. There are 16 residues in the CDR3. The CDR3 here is CSVEGDDSYSNYGYTF. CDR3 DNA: TGCAGCGTTGAAGGGGATGACAGTTACTCTAACTATGGCTACACCTTC.

CDR3 loop: CASRSRNQYEQYF. CDR3 DNA: TGTGCCAGCAGATCTAGGAATCAATACGAGCAGTACTTC. This chain connects TRBV6-5 to TRBJ2-7, with unresolved D. The CDR3 contains 13 residues. In germline, CDR1 is MNHEY, CDR2 SVGAGI. Between the trimmed V and J ends, which lost 6 bases and 4 bases, there was a span of 13 bases.

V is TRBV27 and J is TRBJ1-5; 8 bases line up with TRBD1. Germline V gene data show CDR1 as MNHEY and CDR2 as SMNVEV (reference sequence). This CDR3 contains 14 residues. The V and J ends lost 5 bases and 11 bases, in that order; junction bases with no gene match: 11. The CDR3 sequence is CASSPRTGSSSQHF. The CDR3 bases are TGTGCCAGCAGTCCAAGGACAGGGAGTAGTTCCCAGCATTTT.

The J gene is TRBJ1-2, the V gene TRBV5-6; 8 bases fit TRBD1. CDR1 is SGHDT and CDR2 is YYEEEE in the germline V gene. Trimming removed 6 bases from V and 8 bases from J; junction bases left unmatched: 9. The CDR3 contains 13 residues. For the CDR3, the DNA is TGTGCCAGCACGCAGGGGGCTGCTGAGGGCTACACCTTC. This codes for CASTQGAAEGYTF.

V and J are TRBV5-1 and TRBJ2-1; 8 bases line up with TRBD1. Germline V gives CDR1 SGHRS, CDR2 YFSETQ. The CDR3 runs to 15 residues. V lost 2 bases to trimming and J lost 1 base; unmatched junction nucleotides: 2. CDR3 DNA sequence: TGCGCCAGCAGCTTTGACAGGGGTTCCTACAATGAGCAGTTCTTC. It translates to CASSFDRGSYNEQFF.

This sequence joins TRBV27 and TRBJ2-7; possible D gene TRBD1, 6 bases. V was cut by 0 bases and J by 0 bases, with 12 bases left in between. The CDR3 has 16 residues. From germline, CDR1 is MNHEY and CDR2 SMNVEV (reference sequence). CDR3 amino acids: CASSLSTGWTSYEQYF. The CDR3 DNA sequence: TGTGCCAGCAGTTTATCTACAGGGTGGACCTCCTACGAGCAGTACTTC.

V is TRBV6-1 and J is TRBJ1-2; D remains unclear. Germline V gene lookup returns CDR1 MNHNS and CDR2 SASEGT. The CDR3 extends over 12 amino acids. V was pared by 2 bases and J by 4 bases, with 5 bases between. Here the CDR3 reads CASSEWGYGYTF. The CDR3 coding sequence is TGTGCCAGCAGTGAATGGGGCTATGGCTACACCTTC.

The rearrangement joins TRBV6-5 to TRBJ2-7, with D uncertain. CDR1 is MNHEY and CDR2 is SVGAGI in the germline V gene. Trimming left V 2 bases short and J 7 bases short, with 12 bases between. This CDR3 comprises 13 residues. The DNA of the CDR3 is TGTGCCAGCAGTTACGGCAGCTCCGGGGAGCAGTACTTC. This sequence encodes CASSYGSSGEQYF.

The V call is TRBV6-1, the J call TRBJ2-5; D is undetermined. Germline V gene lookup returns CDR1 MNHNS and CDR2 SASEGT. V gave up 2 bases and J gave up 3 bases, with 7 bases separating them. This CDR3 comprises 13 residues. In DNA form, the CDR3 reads TGTGCCAGCAGTGAAACACAGAAAGAGACCCAGTACTTC. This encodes CASSETQKETQYF.

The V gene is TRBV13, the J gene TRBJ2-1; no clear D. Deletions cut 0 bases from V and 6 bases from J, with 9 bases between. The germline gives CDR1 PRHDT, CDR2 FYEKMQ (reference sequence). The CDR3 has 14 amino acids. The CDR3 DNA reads TGTGCCAGCAGCTTAGGGCTGAACTTCAATGAGCAGTTCTTC. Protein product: CASSLGLNFNEQFF.

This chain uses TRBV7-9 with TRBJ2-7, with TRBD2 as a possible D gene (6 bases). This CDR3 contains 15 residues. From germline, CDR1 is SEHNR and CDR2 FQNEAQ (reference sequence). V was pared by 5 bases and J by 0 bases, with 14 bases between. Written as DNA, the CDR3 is TGTGCCAGCAGCCCTCGGGGGAGTTACTCCTACGAGCAGTACTTC. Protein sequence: CASSPRGSYSYEQYF. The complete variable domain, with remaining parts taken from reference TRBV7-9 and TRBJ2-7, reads DTGVSQNPRHKITKRGQNVTFRCDPISEHNRLYWYRQTLGQGPEFLTYFQNEAQLEKSRLLSDRFSAERPKGSFSTLEIQRTEQGDSAMYLCASSPRGSYSYEQYFGPGTRLTVT.

The DNA for the CDR3 is TGTGCCAGCAGCCTCATAGCGGGGGGGCGGGATACGCAGTATTTT. It is translated as CASSLIAGGRDTQYF. The chain has TRBV7-4 and TRBJ2-3; 11 bases line up with TRBD2. Germline lookup yields CDR1 SGHVT and CDR2 SQSDAQ. The ends lost 5 bases at V and 6 bases at J; junction bases unmatched: 7. The CDR3 loop spans 15 amino acids.

The CDR3 here is CAISEGQGHSGNTIYF. The DNA for the CDR3 is TGTGCCATCAGTGAAGGACAGGGGCACTCTGGAAACACCATATATTTT. The chain uses TRBV10-3 and TRBJ1-3; the match to TRBD1 covers 9 bases. Germline trimming cut 3 bases from V and 0 bases from J; bases unmatched to any gene: 3. CDR3 size: 16 residues. Germline loops: CDR1 ENHRY, CDR2 SYGVKD.